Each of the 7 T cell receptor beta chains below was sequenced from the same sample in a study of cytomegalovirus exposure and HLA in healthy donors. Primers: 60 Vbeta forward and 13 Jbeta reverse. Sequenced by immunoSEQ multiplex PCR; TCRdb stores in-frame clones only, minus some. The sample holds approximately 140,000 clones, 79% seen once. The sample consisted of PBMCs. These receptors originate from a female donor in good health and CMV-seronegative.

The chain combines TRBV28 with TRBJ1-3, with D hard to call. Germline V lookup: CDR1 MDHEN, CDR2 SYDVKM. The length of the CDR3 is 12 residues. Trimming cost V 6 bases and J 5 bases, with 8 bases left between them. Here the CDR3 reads CASSLERNTIYF. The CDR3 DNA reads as TGTGCCAGCAGCCTGGAGCGAAACACCATATATTTT.

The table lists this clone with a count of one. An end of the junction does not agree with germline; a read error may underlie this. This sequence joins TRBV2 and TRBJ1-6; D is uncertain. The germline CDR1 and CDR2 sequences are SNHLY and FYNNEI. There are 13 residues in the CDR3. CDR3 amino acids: CASIEAMNSPLHF. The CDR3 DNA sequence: TGTGCCAGCATTGAGGCCATGAATTCGCCCCTCCACTTT.

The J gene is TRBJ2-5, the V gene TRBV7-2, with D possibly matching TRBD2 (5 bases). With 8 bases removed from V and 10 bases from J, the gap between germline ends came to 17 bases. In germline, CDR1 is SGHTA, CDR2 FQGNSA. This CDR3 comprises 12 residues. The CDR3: CASAGNAGDQYF. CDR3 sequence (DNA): TGTGCCAGCGCGGGCAACGCCGGGGACCAGTACTTC.

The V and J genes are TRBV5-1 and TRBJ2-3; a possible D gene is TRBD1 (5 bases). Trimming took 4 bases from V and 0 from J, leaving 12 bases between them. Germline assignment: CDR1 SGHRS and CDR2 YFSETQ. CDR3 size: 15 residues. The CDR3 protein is CASSRAGSSTDTQYF. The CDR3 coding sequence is TGCGCCAGCAGCCGGGCAGGGTCTAGCACAGATACGCAGTATTTT. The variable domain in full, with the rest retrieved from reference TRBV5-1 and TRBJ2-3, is KAGVTQTPRYLIKTRGQQVTLSCSPISGHRSVSWYQQTPGQGLQFLFEYFSETQRNKGNFPGRFSGRQFSNSRSEMNVSTLELGDSALYLCASSRAGSSTDTQYFGPGTRLTVL.

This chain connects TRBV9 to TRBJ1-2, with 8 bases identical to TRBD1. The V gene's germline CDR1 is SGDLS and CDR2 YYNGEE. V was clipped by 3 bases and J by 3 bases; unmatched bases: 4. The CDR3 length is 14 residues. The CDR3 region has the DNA TGTGCCAGCAGCGGACTGACAGGGGACTATGGCTACACCTTC. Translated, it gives CASSGLTGDYGYTF. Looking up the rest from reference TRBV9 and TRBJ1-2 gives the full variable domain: DSGVTQTPKHLITATGQRVTLRCSPRSGDLSVYWYQQSLDQGLQFLIQYYNGEERAKGNILERFSAQQFPDLHSELNLSSLELGDSALYFCASSGLTGDYGYTFGSGTRLTVV.

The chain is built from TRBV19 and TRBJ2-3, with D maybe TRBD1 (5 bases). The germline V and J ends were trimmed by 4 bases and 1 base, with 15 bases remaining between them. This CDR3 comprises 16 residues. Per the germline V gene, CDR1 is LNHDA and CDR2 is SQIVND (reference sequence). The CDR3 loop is CASSRIHLGGTDTQYF. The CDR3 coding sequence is TGTGCCAGTAGTAGAATCCACTTAGGGGGCACAGATACGCAGTATTTT.

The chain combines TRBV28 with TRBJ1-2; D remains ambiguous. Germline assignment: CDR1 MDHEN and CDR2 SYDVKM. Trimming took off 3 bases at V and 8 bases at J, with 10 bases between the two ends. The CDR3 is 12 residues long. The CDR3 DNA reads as TGTGCCAGCAGTTTCGGAGAATGGGGCTACACCTTC. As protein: CASSFGEWGYTF.